One and the same sample provided the 26 T cell receptor beta chains below, sequenced in a study of T cell responses to AZD1222 COVID-19 vaccine. Generated by immunoSEQ multiplex PCR, the TCRdb table keeps only in-frame clones and is missing some. The sample holds some 97,000 clones; about 93% are singletons and the top ten take under 2%. The sample here was peripheral blood, taken on day 0 of AZD1222 vaccination. These receptor sequences come from an adult in good health.

This chain connects TRBV11-2 to TRBJ2-7; TRBD2 agrees at 10 bases. Trimming removed 4 bases from V and 2 bases from J; junction bases left unmatched: 14. This CDR3 comprises 18 residues. The V gene's germline CDR1 is SGHAT and CDR2 FQNNGV. The CDR3 sequence is CASSSAPPSGSGPYEQYF. The DNA of the CDR3 is TGTGCCAGCAGCTCGGCCCCCCCTAGCGGGAGTGGGCCCTACGAGCAGTACTTC. Based on the CDR3 plus reference TRBV11-2 and TRBJ2-7, the full variable domain is EAGVAQSPRYKIIEKRQSVAFWCNPISGHATLYWYQQILGQGPKLLIQFQNNGVVDDSQLPKDRFSAERLKGVDSTLKIQPAKLEDSAVYLCASSSAPPSGSGPYEQYFGPGTRLTVT.

The V and J genes are TRBV13 and TRBJ2-3; 7 nucleotides match TRBD2. Germline assignment: CDR1 PRHDT and CDR2 FYEKMQ (reference sequence). Trimming took 5 bases from V and 5 from J; bases not matched to a gene: 13. The CDR3 is 16 amino acids. The CDR3: CASSPRLAGSLDTQYF. CDR3 coding DNA: TGTGCCAGCAGCCCCAGACTAGCTGGTAGCCTAGATACGCAGTATTTT.

The chain joins TRBV27 to TRBJ2-7; D is possibly TRBD2 (5 bases). The CDR3 is made up of 12 amino acids. From germline, CDR1 is MNHEY and CDR2 SMNVEV (reference sequence). Deletions cut 8 bases from V and 9 bases from J, with 17 bases between. The CDR3 protein is CASAFSLGRQYF. The DNA of the CDR3 is TGTGCCAGCGCATTCTCTCTGGGGAGGCAGTACTTC.

This chain uses TRBV6-5 with TRBJ1-2; 7 bases align to TRBD1. CDR1 is MNHEY, CDR2 SVGAGI, per germline. V lost 5 bases, J lost 6 bases, and 3 bases stayed unmatched. The CDR3 contains 12 residues. This CDR3 reads CASSTGQDGYTF. The CDR3 nucleotides are TGTGCCAGCAGTACCGGACAGGATGGCTACACCTTC.

For the CDR3, the DNA is TGTGCCAGTAGTATAACAATCCTGGTTGGACTAGCGGGAGGGTGGAGGCCTGAAGGAAATGAGCAGTTCTTC. Residues: CASSITILVGLAGGWRPEGNEQFF. The V and J genes are TRBV19 and TRBJ2-1; 15 bases are shared with TRBD2. V lost 2 bases to trimming and J lost 7 bases; unmatched junction nucleotides: 27. The CDR3 loop spans 24 amino acids. Germline V gene sequence: CDR1 LNHDA, CDR2 SQIVND (reference sequence).

This chain connects TRBV15 to TRBJ2-5; D possibly matches TRBD1 or TRBD2 (5 bases each). Between the trimmed V and J ends, which lost 1 base and 4 bases, there was a span of 19 bases. The germline CDR1 and CDR2 sequences are LNHNV and YYDKDF (reference sequence). There are 17 residues in the CDR3. The CDR3 reads CATSRGSGSYGGETQYF. Here the CDR3 DNA reads TGTGCCACCAGCAGAGGGTCAGGGTCCTATGGAGGAGAGACCCAGTACTTC.

V is TRBV10-3 and J is TRBJ1-1; the D is unclear. Germline lookup yields CDR1 ENHRY and CDR2 SYGVKD. Trimming removed 10 bases from V and 0 bases from J, with 12 bases in between. The CDR3 contains 13 residues. The CDR3 region has the DNA TGTGCCAGCCTACAGTCGCTGAACACTGAAGCTTTCTTT. This translates into CASLQSLNTEAFF.

The rearrangement links TRBV5-4 to TRBJ2-5, with 7 bases identical to TRBD1. J gave up 1 base and V 2 bases, and 5 bases lay outside the gene matches. The CDR3 covers 15 residues. Germline V CDR1 and CDR2: SGHNT, YYREEE (reference sequence). CDR3 nucleotide sequence: TGTGCCAGCAGCTTAACAGGGGAACTCCAAGAGACCCAGTACTTC. Translation gives CASSLTGELQETQYF.

The chain employs TRBV18 and TRBJ2-1, with D perhaps TRBD1 or TRBD2 (5 bases each). The CDR3 has 16 amino acids. CDR1 is KGHSH and CDR2 is LQKENI in the germline V gene. Trimming removed 4 bases from V and 0 bases from J, with 13 bases in between. This CDR3 reads CASSQNSGSSYNEQFF. The CDR3, as DNA: TGTGCCAGCTCACAAAATTCAGGGAGCTCCTACAATGAGCAGTTCTTC.

The rearrangement joins TRBV7-3 to TRBJ2-5; 7 positions match TRBD2. Germline trimming cut 1 base from V and 5 bases from J; bases unmatched to any gene: 7. Germline CDR1 is SGHTA and CDR2 is FQGTGA. This CDR3 comprises 15 residues. This CDR3 reads CASSLNGGSGETQYF. The CDR3 DNA follows: TGTGCCAGCAGCTTAAACGGGGGGTCAGGCGAGACCCAGTACTTC.

The chain couples TRBV20-1 to TRBJ2-1; D not certain. CDR1 and CDR2 from the germline V gene are DFQATT and SNEGSKA (reference sequence). V shed 3 bases and J shed 6 bases, with 12 bases lying between them. The CDR3 totals 13 residues. The CDR3, as DNA: TGCAGTGCTAGTTTGCCAGAGCTCAATGAGCAGTTCTTC. Protein sequence: CSASLPELNEQFF.

The chain joins TRBV5-1 to TRBJ1-3; D is unresolved. CDR1 SGHRS and CDR2 YFSETQ come from the germline V gene. Trimming cost V 2 bases and J 1 base, with 10 bases left between them. CDR3 length: 15 amino acids. This CDR3 is CASSLLGESGNTIYF. In nucleotides, the CDR3 is TGCGCCAGCAGCTTACTCGGCGAATCTGGAAACACCATATATTTT. The variable domain in full, with the rest retrieved from reference TRBV5-1 and TRBJ1-3, is KAGVTQTPRYLIKTRGQQVTLSCSPISGHRSVSWYQQTPGQGLQFLFEYFSETQRNKGNFPGRFSGRQFSNSRSEMNVSTLELGDSALYLCASSLLGESGNTIYFGEGSWLTVV.

The rearrangement links TRBV13 to TRBJ1-2; 7 bases are shared with TRBD1. CDR1 is PRHDT, CDR2 FYEKMQ, per germline (reference sequence). V lost 6 bases, J lost 7 bases, and 14 bases stayed unmatched. This CDR3 comprises 15 residues. CDR3 nucleotides: TGTGCCAGCAGTCAATATTCCGGGACAGCGGGTGGCTACACCTTC. The encoded protein is CASSQYSGTAGGYTF.

The rearrangement uses TRBV7-9 and TRBJ2-7, with D possibly being TRBD1 (5 bases). Germline V CDR1 and CDR2: SEHNR, FQNEAQ (reference sequence). This CDR3 has 15 amino acids. Trimming shortened V by 0 bases and J by 3 bases, and 12 bases separated the two germline ends. The CDR3 region has the DNA TGTGCCAGCAGCTTAGCTCTTGGACACTACTACGAGCAGTACTTC. Amino acid sequence: CASSLALGHYYEQYF.

V gene TRBV14 combines with J gene TRBJ1-2; D may be TRBD1 (6 bases). V was trimmed by 3 bases and J by 7 bases, leaving 12 bases between them. The CDR3 consists of 13 residues. CDR1 and CDR2 from the germline V gene are SGHDN and FVKESK. CDR3: CASSHDNRVGYTF. The DNA of the CDR3 is TGTGCCAGCAGCCACGACAACAGGGTTGGCTACACCTTC.

The rearrangement uses TRBV15 and TRBJ1-2; no firm D call. CDR1 and CDR2 from the germline V gene are LNHNV and YYDKDF (reference sequence). CDR3 size: 13 residues. Trimming removed 1 base at V and 3 bases at J, with 6 bases between. The CDR3 region is CATSRGEDYGYTF. DNA for the CDR3: TGTGCCACCAGCAGAGGGGAAGACTATGGCTACACCTTC.

V is TRBV28 and J is TRBJ1-1; possible D gene TRBD1, 5 bases. This CDR3 spans 17 amino acids. Germline V CDR1 and CDR2: MDHEN, SYDVKM. With 5 bases removed from V and 1 base from J, the gap between germline ends came to 20 bases. The CDR3 here is CASSGGGDYTRNTEAFF. The CDR3 DNA follows: TGTGCCAGCAGTGGAGGAGGGGACTACACGCGGAACACTGAAGCTTTCTTT.

V gene TRBV5-4 combines with J gene TRBJ1-2; the D is unclear. V was shortened by 2 bases and J by 4 bases, with 3 bases between the two germline ends. Germline V gene data show CDR1 as SGHNT and CDR2 as YYREEE (reference sequence). The CDR3 consists of 11 residues. The CDR3 sequence is CASSFSYGYTF. CDR3 DNA: TGTGCCAGCAGCTTTTCCTATGGCTACACCTTC.

The chain recombines TRBV11-2 with TRBJ2-2, with D perhaps matching TRBD1 or TRBD2 (5 bases each). The germline CDR1 and CDR2 sequences are SGHAT and FQNNGV. The V and J ends lost 1 base and 6 bases respectively, with 9 bases between them. The CDR3 is 14 amino acids. CDR3 DNA: TGTGCCAGCAGCTTAGCCCGGGGCCCCGGGGAGCTGTTTTTT. The encoded protein is CASSLARGPGELFF.

The genes are TRBV5-1 and TRBJ2-3, with TRBD2 as a possible D gene (6 bases). The CDR3 consists of 17 residues. Germline loops: CDR1 SGHRS, CDR2 YFSETQ. Trimming pared 0 bases from V and 5 bases from J, leaving 19 bases between. The CDR3 loop is CASSLVLGGGEGDTQYF. The DNA for the CDR3 is TGCGCCAGCAGCTTGGTTCTTGGGGGAGGAGAGGGAGATACGCAGTATTTT.

V usage is TRBV5-1 and J usage is TRBJ2-6; TRBD1 matches 7 bases. Germline V gives CDR1 SGHRS, CDR2 YFSETQ. Trimming at V came to 4 bases and at J to 2 bases, leaving 3 bases not matched to a gene. The CDR3 runs to 15 residues. The CDR3 region has the DNA TGCGCCAGCAGCAAAACAGGGGCTGGGGCCAACGTCCTGACTTTC. Translating it yields CASSKTGAGANVLTF.

The chain is built from TRBV18 and TRBJ1-2, with D tentatively TRBD1 (6 bases). The CDR3 loop spans 17 amino acids. CDR1 and CDR2 from the germline V gene are KGHSH and LQKENI. Trimming cost V 2 bases and J 4 bases, with 20 bases left between them. As DNA, the CDR3 is TGTGCCAGCTCACCATTGGAGACAGGAATTGAAAGCTATGGCTACACCTTC. It encodes CASSPLETGIESYGYTF.

This chain links TRBV4-1 with TRBJ2-7; perhaps TRBD2 as D (6 bases). The germline V and J ends were trimmed by 1 base and 1 base, with 14 bases remaining between them. CDR1 is MGHRA and CDR2 is YSYEKL in the germline V gene. The CDR3 loop spans 16 amino acids. CDR3 nucleotide sequence: TGCGCCAGCAGCCAAGTGGGGAGGAACCCTTCCTACGAGCAGTACTTC. This translates into CASSQVGRNPSYEQYF.

The V gene is TRBV18, the J gene TRBJ2-1; 10 bases are a match to TRBD2. The CDR3 is made up of 15 amino acids. Trimming removed 6 bases from V and 10 bases from J; junction bases left unmatched: 12. The germline CDR1 and CDR2 sequences are KGHSH and LQKENI. The CDR3 DNA sequence: TGTGCCAGCTCCCCCAGAGCGGGAGGGCCGGGGGAGCAGTTCTTC. Residues: CASSPRAGGPGEQFF.

The chain links TRBV25-1 to TRBJ2-3; 11 nucleotides align to TRBD2. This CDR3 has 17 residues. CDR1 and CDR2 from the germline V gene are MGHDK and SYGVNS. The trim removed 8 bases at V and 4 bases at J, leaving 14 bases unmatched. The CDR3 protein is CASASSYGTSGSDTQYF. CDR3 DNA sequence: TGTGCCAGCGCCTCAAGCTACGGGACTAGCGGCTCAGATACGCAGTATTTT.

This clone is a singleton in its sample. This chain joins TRBV10-3 and TRBJ2-3; D is unresolved. Trimming stripped 2 bases from V and 3 bases from J, with 3 bases between. This CDR3 spans 12 amino acids. CDR1 and CDR2 from the germline V gene are ENHRY and SYGVKD. CDR3 bases: TGTGCCATCAGTGAGGTAACAGATACGCAGTATTTT. Its protein product is CAISEVTDTQYF.